This T cell receptor (beta chain) was sequenced in a study of blood T cell repertoires in COVID-19. Trimming removed 5 bases from V and 5 bases from J; junction bases left unmatched: 7. The CDR3 length is 16 residues. Germline assignment: CDR1 KGHDR and CDR2 SFDVKD. TCRdb's table, derived via immunoSEQ multiplex PCR, lists solely in-frame clones and lacks some. The data contain tens of thousands of clones, around 87% of them singletons. This chain uses TRBV24-1 with TRBJ2-1, with 11 nucleotides matching TRBD2. The sample comprised peripheral blood. The receptor was isolated from a human donor in a cohort sampled during active COVID-19. CDR3: CATSGASGRTNNEQFF. The CDR3 DNA reads TGTGCCACCAGTGGTGCTAGCGGGAGGACGAACAATGAGCAGTTCTTC.